These 22 T cell receptor beta chains were sequenced from one sample in a study of OX40 agonist ivuxolimab in advanced cancers. Sequencing used immunoSEQ multiplex PCR; TCRdb keeps in-frame clones, though not all of them. Among 30,000 to 45,000 clones listed, about 89% were seen once. Sequencing used CD4+ or CD8+ T cells sorted from blood, obtained in a trial of the OX40 agonist ivuxolimab. Receptors originate from an adult with an advanced solid tumor such as melanoma, head and neck, liver or kidney cancer.

This clone was seen once. The CDR3 DNA reads TGCGCCAGCAGGGGGACTAGCCCCACAGATACGCAGTATTTT. Translated: CASRGTSPTDTQYF. The chain combines TRBV5-1 with TRBJ2-3; 9 positions match TRBD2. The CDR3 spans 14 residues. The germline V gene has CDR1 SGHRS and CDR2 YFSETQ. J gave up 2 bases and V 5 bases, and 3 bases lay outside the gene matches.

In its sample, this clone was seen a few times. The chain uses TRBV7-8 and TRBJ1-5; 9 bases match TRBD1. This CDR3 spans 14 amino acids. Germline assignment: CDR1 SGHVS and CDR2 FQNEAQ. The V segment lost 5 bases and the J segment 2 bases; nucleotides outside the gene matches: 1. The CDR3 nucleotides are TGTGCCAGCAGCCGGACAGGGGGCAATCAGCCCCAGCATTTT. As protein: CASSRTGGNQPQHF.

The rearrangement uses TRBV5-1 and TRBJ1-2; possibly TRBD1 for D (5 bases). The CDR3 length is 13 residues. Germline V CDR1 and CDR2: SGHRS, YFSETQ. Trimming shortened V by 4 bases and J by 2 bases, and 9 bases separated the two germline ends. The CDR3, as DNA: TGCGCCAGCAGCGCTACAGGAAACTATGGCTACACCTTC. It is translated as CASSATGNYGYTF. The whole variable domain, filled in from reference TRBV5-1 and TRBJ1-2, reads KAGVTQTPRYLIKTRGQQVTLSCSPISGHRSVSWYQQTPGQGLQFLFEYFSETQRNKGNFPGRFSGRQFSNSRSEMNVSTLELGDSALYLCASSATGNYGYTFGSGTRLTVV.

The V and J genes are TRBV6-1 and TRBJ2-5; TRBD2 agrees at 12 bases. After removal of 7 bases from V and 5 bases from J, the junction contained 5 bases not matched to a gene. Germline V gives CDR1 MNHNS, CDR2 SASEGT. The CDR3 totals 14 residues. CDR3 loop: CASTRLAGDETQYF. Written as DNA, the CDR3 is TGTGCCAGCACCAGACTAGCGGGAGACGAGACCCAGTACTTC.

This clone was found once. In DNA, the CDR3 is TGTGCCAGCAGCAAATACAGGGGCACCTCAGCTAACTATGGCTACACCTTC. It specifies CASSKYRGTSANYGYTF. The chain couples TRBV7-9 to TRBJ1-2, with 7 bases aligning to TRBD1. CDR1 is SEHNR and CDR2 is FQNEAQ in the germline V gene (reference sequence). J was trimmed by 0 bases and V by 5 bases; bases with no gene match: 12. This CDR3 has 17 amino acids.

The chain links TRBV19 to TRBJ2-7; D tentatively fits TRBD1 or TRBD2 (5 bases each). The ends were cut back, 2 bases at V and 6 bases at J, with 11 bases in the middle. Per the germline V gene, CDR1 is LNHDA and CDR2 is SQIVND (reference sequence). This CDR3 contains 13 residues. CDR3 region: CASSIPGDREQYF. The DNA of the CDR3 is TGTGCCAGTAGTATACCCGGGGACCGCGAGCAGTACTTC.

The rearrangement links TRBV6-4 to TRBJ2-2; D unresolved. The CDR3 extends over 13 amino acids. Deletions cut 4 bases from V and 6 bases from J, with 9 bases between. The germline CDR1 and CDR2 sequences are MRHNA and SNTAGT. Here the CDR3 DNA reads TGTGCCAGCAGTGTCGAGGTATCCGGGGAGCTGTTTTTT. This translates into CASSVEVSGELFF.

This chain uses TRBV5-6 with TRBJ2-5; tentatively, D is TRBD2 (6 bases). Germline V gene lookup returns CDR1 SGHDT and CDR2 YYEEEE. V was shortened by 0 bases and J by 1 base, with 10 bases between the two germline ends. The CDR3 totals 15 residues. CDR3 in DNA: TGTGCCAGCAGCTTGGCTGGAGGGCTCCAAGAGACCCAGTACTTC. Amino acids: CASSLAGGLQETQYF.

This chain uses TRBV28 with TRBJ1-1; maybe TRBD1 (6 bases). V lost 10 bases to trimming and J lost 0 bases, with 12 bases between them. Looked up from germline, CDR1 is MDHEN and CDR2 is SYDVKM. The CDR3 length is 13 residues. The CDR3 nucleotides read TGTGCCACCCTAACAGGGCTGAACACTGAAGCTTTCTTT. Its translation is CATLTGLNTEAFF.

The chain is built from TRBV7-8 and TRBJ1-2; D remains ambiguous. CDR3 length: 15 residues. The germline V and J ends were trimmed by 5 bases and 1 base, with 14 bases remaining between them. CDR1 is SGHVS, CDR2 FQNEAQ, per germline. The CDR3 DNA follows: TGTGCCAGCAGCCCCGTGTGGGTCCTTAACTATGGCTACACCTTC. This encodes CASSPVWVLNYGYTF.

This chain uses TRBV9 with TRBJ1-1; D is possibly TRBD1 (6 bases). Germline CDR1 SGDLS, CDR2 YYNGEE. This CDR3 comprises 14 residues. The V end lost 3 bases, the J end lost 10 bases, and 19 bases lay between the germline ends. In DNA, the CDR3 is TGTGCCAGCAGCGCTCCCACTCCGGGACAAGGAGCTTTCTTT. Translating it yields CASSAPTPGQGAFF.

The V gene is TRBV5-1, the J gene TRBJ2-2, with a tentative D call TRBD1 (5 bases). Germline V gene sequence: CDR1 SGHRS, CDR2 YFSETQ. The CDR3 is 14 amino acids. With 7 bases removed from V and 4 bases from J, the gap between germline ends came to 14 bases. The CDR3 sequence: CASGAELATGELFF. The DNA of the CDR3 is TGCGCCAGCGGGGCAGAACTTGCCACCGGGGAGCTGTTTTTT.

The rearrangement uses TRBV19 and TRBJ2-7; D possibly corresponds to TRBD2 (5 bases). Germline CDR1 LNHDA, CDR2 SQIVND (reference sequence). There are 13 residues in the CDR3. The germline V and J ends were trimmed by 3 bases and 0 bases, with 6 bases remaining between them. The CDR3 reads CASSIGSSYEQYF. CDR3 nucleotides: TGTGCCAGTAGTATTGGGAGCTCCTACGAGCAGTACTTC.

The chain combines TRBV9 with TRBJ1-2; D is ambiguous. V lost 0 bases, J lost 8 bases, and 14 bases lay in between. From germline, CDR1 is SGDLS and CDR2 YYNGEE. This CDR3 spans 14 amino acids. The CDR3 region has the DNA TGTGCCAGCAGCGTAGGCCCCACGCGGCGGGGCTACACCTTC. It codes for CASSVGPTRRGYTF.

The gene calls are TRBV19 and TRBJ2-1; TRBD2 might be the D (6 bases). The V gene's germline CDR1 is LNHDA and CDR2 SQIVND (reference sequence). The CDR3 has 14 residues. V gave up 3 bases and J gave up 8 bases, with 14 bases separating them. Here the CDR3 DNA reads TGTGCCAGTAGTATGGCGGCGGGGATCGATGAGCAGTTCTTC. It codes for CASSMAAGIDEQFF. The full variable domain, completed using reference TRBV19 and TRBJ2-1, is DGGITQSPKYLFRKEGQNVTLSCEQNLNHDAMYWYRQDPGQGLRLIYYSQIVNDFQKGDIAEGYSVSREKKESFPLTVTSAQKNPTAFYLCASSMAAGIDEQFFGPGTRLTVL.

The chain links TRBV13 to TRBJ2-1, with 13 bases that match TRBD2. Unmatched junction bases numbered 6, after V lost 5 bases and J lost 8 bases. The CDR3 extends over 15 amino acids. Germline V gene data show CDR1 as PRHDT and CDR2 as FYEKMQ (reference sequence). Written as DNA, the CDR3 is TGTGCCAGCAGCCGGACTAGCGGGAGAGGGGATGAGCAGTTCTTC. Amino acids: CASSRTSGRGDEQFF.

The chain carries TRBV5-1 and TRBJ1-2; the match to TRBD1 covers 7 bases. With 4 bases clipped from V and 2 bases from J, the junction kept 5 bases outside the gene matches. The germline V gene encodes CDR1 SGHRS and CDR2 YFSETQ. There are 14 residues in the CDR3. CDR3 DNA sequence: TGCGCCAGCAGCCGAGGGACAGCGAACTATGGCTACACCTTC. It translates to CASSRGTANYGYTF.

V gene TRBV11-2 combines with J gene TRBJ2-5; D tentatively fits TRBD1 or TRBD2 (5 bases each). From germline, CDR1 is SGHAT and CDR2 FQNNGV. Between the trimmed V and J ends, which lost 5 bases and 4 bases, there was a span of 14 bases. This CDR3 contains 14 residues. The CDR3 spells CASSPTRGLETQYF. CDR3 coding DNA: TGTGCCAGCAGCCCCACTAGGGGCCTAGAGACCCAGTACTTC.

This clone occurred once. V is TRBV19 and J is TRBJ1-4, with D possibly matching TRBD1 (5 bases). V lost 4 bases, J lost 5 bases, and 11 bases lay in between. The germline V gene encodes CDR1 LNHDA and CDR2 SQIVND (reference sequence). The CDR3 consists of 14 residues. In nucleotides, the CDR3 is TGTGCCAGTAGTACCACAGGCTTAAATGAAAAACTGTTTTTT. The encoded protein is CASSTTGLNEKLFF. The whole variable domain, filled in from reference TRBV19 and TRBJ1-4, reads DGGITQSPKYLFRKEGQNVTLSCEQNLNHDAMYWYRQDPGQGLRLIYYSQIVNDFQKGDIAEGYSVSREKKESFPLTVTSAQKNPTAFYLCASSTTGLNEKLFFGSGTQLSVL.

The chain recombines TRBV6-1 with TRBJ2-7, with D perhaps matching TRBD1 (6 bases). CDR3 length equals 15 residues. V shed 7 bases and J shed 0 bases, with 16 bases lying between them. Germline-derived CDR1 and CDR2 are MNHNS and SASEGT. Here the CDR3 reads CASTLGTGSSYEQYF. CDR3 DNA sequence: TGTGCCAGCACCTTAGGAACAGGGAGCTCCTACGAGCAGTACTTC.

This clone was found a few times. CDR3 bases: TGTGCCAGCACCCAAGCTCAGGGGAATCAGCCCCAGCATTTT. Protein product: CASTQAQGNQPQHF. The V call is TRBV2, the J call TRBJ1-5, with a weak D call TRBD1 (6 bases). In germline, CDR1 is SNHLY, CDR2 FYNNEI. The CDR3 runs to 14 residues. Trimming stripped 7 bases from V and 4 bases from J, with 14 bases between.

This chain uses TRBV14 with TRBJ1-5, with D hard to call. This CDR3 has 13 residues. CDR1 and CDR2 from the germline V gene are SGHDN and FVKESK. The V gene lost 1 base and the J gene lost 6 bases, with 7 bases spanning the gap. Here the CDR3 DNA reads TGTGCCAGCAGCCAAGGGTATTCTCAGCCCCAGCATTTT. Protein sequence: CASSQGYSQPQHF.